This passage covers 29 T cell receptor beta chains from one sample sequenced in a study of shared clonotypes between healthy human individuals. The assay was immunoSEQ multiplex PCR, and TCRdb's table has in-frame clones only and misses some. The sample includes some 510,000 clones, less than 85% of them seen just once. The sample was PBMCs. The source of these receptors is a woman aged 40 to 50 in good health. Some clones in this sample may be carry-over from other donors' samples.

The rearrangement uses TRBV5-5 and TRBJ2-3; TRBD2 might be the D (6 bases). The CDR3 is made up of 11 amino acids. Per germline, CDR1 SGHKS and CDR2 YYEKEE (reference sequence). V was clipped by 6 bases and J by 6 bases, with 8 bases between them. Here the CDR3 DNA reads TGTGCCAGCACCGCGGGGGATACGCAGTATTTT. Its translation: CASTAGDTQYF.

A note on this clone: Other DNA sequences in this sample translate to the same CDR3. The rearrangement links TRBV28 to TRBJ2-2; no definite D call. The CDR3 contains 13 residues. The germline V and J ends were trimmed by 8 bases and 1 base, with 8 bases remaining between them. The germline gives CDR1 MDHEN, CDR2 SYDVKM. The CDR3 loop is CASQGRNTGELFF. CDR3 coding DNA: TGTGCCAGCCAAGGACGGAACACCGGGGAGCTGTTTTTT. Variable domain in full (rest from reference TRBV28 and TRBJ2-2): DVKVTQSSRYLVKRTGEKVFLECVQDMDHENMFWYRQDPGLGLRLIYFSYDVKMKEKGDIPEGYSVSREKKERFSLILESASTNQTSMYLCASQGRNTGELFFGEGSRLTVL.

In this sample, this clone turned up a few times. The chain is built from TRBV6-6 and TRBJ2-7; 7 bases align to TRBD1. CDR1 is MNHNY, CDR2 SVGAGI, per germline (reference sequence). The CDR3 has 14 residues. V gave up 4 bases and J gave up 3 bases; unmatched junction bases: 6. Here the CDR3 DNA reads TGTGCCAGCAGTTGGGCAGACAGGGACTACGAGCAGTACTTC. This sequence encodes CASSWADRDYEQYF.

This clone has only one observation. V is TRBV28 and J is TRBJ2-7; D is uncertain. Trimming stripped 4 bases from V and 0 bases from J, with 13 bases between. Germline V gene sequence: CDR1 MDHEN, CDR2 SYDVKM. There are 15 residues in the CDR3. This CDR3 is CASSSPRRSSYEQYF. As DNA, the CDR3 is TGTGCCAGCAGTTCCCCTAGGCGAAGCTCCTACGAGCAGTACTTC.

This clone was counted a few times. The chain combines TRBV25-1 with TRBJ2-7; 8 positions match TRBD1. V shed 3 bases and J 6 bases; nucleotides not matched to a gene: 7. Germline assignment: CDR1 MGHDK and CDR2 SYGVNS. The CDR3 totals 14 residues. CDR3 in DNA: TGTGCCAGCAGTGATCTCCGGGACAGGTCCGAGCAGTACTTC. It yields the protein CASSDLRDRSEQYF.

The chain employs TRBV18 and TRBJ2-7; D uncertain. Germline V gene data show CDR1 as KGHSH and CDR2 as LQKENI. The CDR3 consists of 13 residues. Between the trimmed V and J ends, which lost 6 bases and 5 bases, there was a span of 14 bases. This CDR3 reads CASSPGVNNEQYF. CDR3 DNA sequence: TGTGCCAGCTCCCCCGGAGTGAACAACGAGCAGTACTTC.

The chain links TRBV5-1 to TRBJ2-7; D is tentatively TRBD1 or TRBD2 (5 bases each). The V and J ends lost 4 bases and 7 bases respectively, with 21 bases between them. This CDR3 region has 15 residues. Looked up from germline, CDR1 is SGHRS and CDR2 is YFSETQ. The CDR3 sequence: CASSRDGASSGEQYF. The CDR3 region has the DNA TGCGCCAGCAGCCGGGACGGGGCCAGTTCGGGAGAGCAGTACTTC. Full variable domain (rest looked up from reference TRBV5-1 and TRBJ2-7): KAGVTQTPRYLIKTRGQQVTLSCSPISGHRSVSWYQQTPGQGLQFLFEYFSETQRNKGNFPGRFSGRQFSNSRSEMNVSTLELGDSALYLCASSRDGASSGEQYFGPGTRLTVT.

A note on this clone: A much larger clone sits a single nucleotide away, making a read error possible. The gene calls are TRBV7-9 and TRBJ2-3; possible D gene TRBD2, 6 bases. V was pared by 6 bases and J by 4 bases, with 11 bases between. This CDR3 spans 13 amino acids. Germline loops: CDR1 SEHNR, CDR2 FQNEAQ (reference sequence). The CDR3 nucleotides are TGTGCCAGCAGTCCCCCGGGGGCAGATACGCAGTATTTT. This sequence encodes CASSPPGADTQYF.

Of note for this clone: Other DNA sequences in the same sample also yield this CDR3. This sequence joins TRBV18 and TRBJ1-2; 8 nucleotides agree with TRBD1. Per the germline V gene, CDR1 is KGHSH and CDR2 is LQKENI. There are 14 residues in the CDR3. V gave up 2 bases and J gave up 4 bases; unmatched junction bases: 3. This CDR3 reads CASSPGQGAYGYTF. DNA of the CDR3: TGTGCCAGCTCACCAGGACAGGGAGCCTATGGCTACACCTTC.

This clone turned up a few times. This sequence joins TRBV29-1 and TRBJ1-1; D remains unclear. Germline CDR1 reads SQVTM; CDR2 reads ANQGSEA. V was pared by 5 bases and J by 1 base, with 8 bases between. This CDR3 is 12 amino acids long. Written as DNA, the CDR3 is TGCAGCGTTCCCAGCGAGAACACTGAAGCTTTCTTT. This translates into CSVPSENTEAFF.

The V call is TRBV11-2, the J call TRBJ1-2; 7 nucleotides line up with TRBD1. Germline CDR1 is SGHAT and CDR2 is FQNNGV. Trimming at V came to 5 bases and at J to 4 bases, leaving 4 bases not matched to a gene. The CDR3 is 13 amino acids. The CDR3 loop reads CASSPEGAYGYTF. The CDR3 DNA reads as TGTGCCAGCAGCCCCGAGGGGGCCTATGGCTACACCTTC.

V usage is TRBV5-6 and J usage is TRBJ2-3; TRBD2 aligns across 10 bases. CDR1 and CDR2 from the germline V gene are SGHDT and YYEEEE. This CDR3 spans 17 amino acids. With 1 base clipped from V and 0 bases from J, the junction kept 5 bases outside the gene matches. The CDR3 region has the DNA TGTGCCAGCAGCTTGAGGACTAGCGGAATTAGCACAGATACGCAGTATTTT. Amino acid sequence: CASSLRTSGISTDTQYF.

The rearrangement links TRBV11-2 to TRBJ1-4; tentative D call: TRBD1 (6 bases). From germline, CDR1 is SGHAT and CDR2 FQNNGV. Trimming removed 1 base at V and 2 bases at J, with 8 bases between. The length of the CDR3 is 15 residues. The CDR3 is CASSLGGGTNEKLFF. CDR3 sequence (DNA): TGTGCCAGCAGCTTAGGAGGGGGTACTAATGAAAAACTGTTTTTT.

Only one count was recorded for this clone. The CDR3 DNA reads TGTGCCAGCAGCTTGCAGAACCTATATGGCTACACCTTC. It translates to CASSLQNLYGYTF. The chain joins TRBV5-4 to TRBJ1-2; D unclear. From germline, CDR1 is SGHNT and CDR2 YYREEE (reference sequence). V lost 1 base to trimming and J lost 5 bases, with 9 bases between them. The length of the CDR3 is 13 residues. The full variable domain, with the rest looked up from reference TRBV5-4 and TRBJ1-2, is ETGVTQSPTHLIKTRGQQVTLRCSSQSGHNTVSWYQQALGQGPQFIFQYYREEENGRGNFPPRFSGLQFPNYSSELNVNALELDDSALYLCASSLQNLYGYTFGSGTRLTVV.

The rearrangement uses TRBV29-1 and TRBJ2-7, with D maybe TRBD1 (5 bases). The CDR3 covers 12 residues. The V and J ends lost 4 bases and 5 bases respectively, with 12 bases between them. The germline CDR1 and CDR2 sequences are SQVTM and ANQGSEA. This CDR3 reads CSVGAGYNEQYF. The CDR3 DNA reads as TGCAGCGTTGGGGCAGGGTACAACGAGCAGTACTTC.

DNA for the CDR3: TGTGCCAGCAGGGACCCGGGGGCAGGAAACACCATATATTTT. It codes for CASRDPGAGNTIYF. The chain recombines TRBV6-5 with TRBJ1-3, with D possibly being TRBD1 (6 bases). From germline, CDR1 is MNHEY and CDR2 SVGAGI. V lost 6 bases, J lost 4 bases, and 13 bases lay in between. This CDR3 comprises 14 residues.

This clone came up a few times. The gene calls are TRBV6-6 and TRBJ2-2; no clear D. V shed 9 bases and J shed 6 bases, with 5 bases lying between them. Per the germline V gene, CDR1 is MNHNY and CDR2 is SVGAGI (reference sequence). CDR3 size: 10 residues. The CDR3 DNA is TGTGCCAGGGTATCCGGGGAGCTGTTTTTT. Translation: CARVSGELFF.

This rearrangement joins TRBV10-1 to TRBJ2-2, with 9 bases fitting TRBD2. After removal of 9 bases from V and 8 bases from J, the junction contained 13 bases not matched to a gene. The CDR3 runs 15 residues. Germline CDR1 reads WNHNN; CDR2 reads SYGVQD (reference sequence). CDR3 nucleotides: TGCGCCAGGAACCCGACTAGCGGAGTCGCGGGGGAGCTGTTTTTT. Amino acids: CARNPTSGVAGELFF.

V is TRBV7-2 and J is TRBJ2-7, with D unclear. This CDR3 is 16 amino acids long. From germline, CDR1 is SGHTA and CDR2 FQGNSA. V lost 1 base, J lost 0 bases, and 13 bases lay in between. The CDR3 nucleotides read TGTGCCAGCAGCTTAGTTGGTGGGTTCAGCTCCTACGAGCAGTACTTC. It is translated as CASSLVGGFSSYEQYF.

The chain is built from TRBV27 and TRBJ1-4; TRBD1 matches 7 bases. V lost 3 bases and J lost 7; bases outside the gene matches: 11. CDR3 length: 16 residues. The V gene's germline CDR1 is MNHEY and CDR2 SMNVEV (reference sequence). The CDR3 region has the DNA TGTGCCAGCAGTTTTAGGGGTAGACAGGGAGGTGAAAAACTGTTTTTT. Its translation is CASSFRGRQGGEKLFF.

The CDR3 loop is CASSPGLAGGPREDTQYF. The CDR3 nucleotides are TGTGCCAGCTCACCGGGACTAGCGGGAGGGCCACGGGAGGATACGCAGTATTTT. This rearrangement joins TRBV18 to TRBJ2-3; 16 bases map to TRBD2. The germline V gene has CDR1 KGHSH and CDR2 LQKENI. The CDR3 contains 18 residues. V trimming: 3 bases; J trimming: 6 bases; junction bases outside the gene matches: 9.

This clone showed up just a few times. The V and J genes are TRBV28 and TRBJ1-2; TRBD1 is a possible D gene (6 bases). CDR1 is MDHEN, CDR2 SYDVKM, per germline. V lost 1 base and J 7 bases, leaving 22 bases between the germline ends. There are 17 residues in the CDR3. The CDR3 spells CASSLYTFGGALGGYTF. CDR3 bases: TGTGCCAGCAGTTTATACACATTCGGGGGGGCGTTGGGTGGCTACACCTTC.

The J gene is TRBJ2-2, the V gene TRBV7-6, with 9 bases matching TRBD2. The trim removed 2 bases at V and 6 bases at J, leaving 10 bases unmatched. The CDR3 covers 17 residues. Germline loops: CDR1 SGHVS, CDR2 FNYEAQ. CDR3 loop: CASSLWSATSGAGELFF. CDR3 sequence (DNA): TGTGCCAGCAGCTTATGGTCCGCGACTAGCGGAGCCGGGGAGCTGTTTTTT.

The V call is TRBV10-3, the J call TRBJ1-2; 10 bases agree with TRBD1. CDR3 length: 15 residues. Per germline, CDR1 ENHRY and CDR2 SYGVKD. Trimming cost V 6 bases and J 2 bases; bases outside gene matches: 6. The CDR3 spells CAISGGTGVNYGYTF. The CDR3 DNA is TGTGCCATCAGCGGCGGGACAGGGGTGAACTATGGCTACACCTTC.

This chain joins TRBV7-9 and TRBJ2-1, with 8 bases identical to TRBD2. Germline trimming cut 0 bases from V and 3 bases from J; bases unmatched to any gene: 4. This CDR3 comprises 16 residues. The germline gives CDR1 SEHNR, CDR2 FQNEAQ (reference sequence). CDR3 nucleotide sequence: TGTGCCAGCAGCTTAGCCGGTAGCGGGATCTACAATGAGCAGTTCTTC. The encoded protein is CASSLAGSGIYNEQFF.

The chain joins TRBV19 to TRBJ1-5, with no clear D. This CDR3 spans 14 amino acids. V was shortened by 3 bases and J by 1 base, with 7 bases between the two germline ends. CDR1 is LNHDA, CDR2 SQIVND, per germline (reference sequence). The CDR3 DNA sequence: TGTGCCAGTAGTATCTTGCAGAGCAATCAGCCCCAGCATTTT. Translating gives CASSILQSNQPQHF.

The chain couples TRBV5-6 to TRBJ1-6; TRBD1 is a possible D gene (6 bases). The CDR3 is 14 amino acids. The ends were cut back, 5 bases at V and 9 bases at J, with 15 bases in the middle. Germline V gives CDR1 SGHDT, CDR2 YYEEEE. The CDR3 is CASRQGSYASPLHF. As DNA, the CDR3 is TGTGCCAGCAGACAGGGATCTTATGCTTCACCCCTCCACTTT.

The chain combines TRBV5-6 with TRBJ2-2; D ambiguous. Deletions cut 0 bases from V and 4 bases from J, with 10 bases between. Per germline, CDR1 SGHDT and CDR2 YYEEEE. The CDR3 extends over 15 amino acids. DNA for the CDR3: TGTGCCAGCAGCTTGGCTCAGGTGTTCACCGGGGAGCTGTTTTTT. This encodes CASSLAQVFTGELFF.

This chain uses TRBV6-6 with TRBJ2-2; D might be TRBD2 (5 bases). The CDR3 extends over 10 amino acids. Germline CDR1 and CDR2: MNHNY and SVGAGI (reference sequence). The V end was cut by 8 bases, the J end by 8 bases, with 6 bases between. The CDR3 DNA is TGTGCCAGCTTAGCGGGGGAGCTGTTTTTT. Its protein product is CASLAGELFF.